This T cell receptor (beta chain) was identified during a study of T cell responses to AZD1222 COVID-19 vaccine. Some clones are missing from TCRdb's copy, which holds only in-frame ones; the method was immunoSEQ multiplex PCR. The sample consists of about 120,000 clones, roughly 90% of them appearing once. The CDR3 consists of 18 residues. Germline values: CDR1 SGHTA, CDR2 FQGNSA. V lost 0 bases, J lost 0 bases, and 12 bases lay in between. Concerning this clone: Its antigen is currently unknown.

Study results and caveats: No repertoire was sampled before or during the peak T cell response, only after it. Seropositive at baseline were only six AZD1222 recipients. Among spike-specific TCRs, nearly half reportedly target unmutated variant regions. Most donors were white British, females outnumbered males, and clonal diversity was possibly underestimated.

The chain uses TRBV7-2 and TRBJ1-6; no firm D call. The source is an adult in good health. Sequenced here: peripheral blood, sampled on day 0 of AZD1222 vaccination. CDR3 sequence: CASSLAFKGSSYNSPLHF. The CDR3 DNA sequence: TGTGCCAGCAGCTTAGCGTTCAAGGGAAGCTCCTATAATTCACCCCTCCACTTT.